Given below is one T cell receptor (beta chain) in context. Its antigen remains unidentified. There are no base qualities to consult, and no much larger clone falls within one base. Looking up the germline V gene yields CDR1 MRHNA and CDR2 SNTAGT. The CDR3 holds 14 amino acids from the cysteine to the phenylalanine. Only the CDR3 region is kept as DNA, spanning 42 bases read in frame from base 1. Trimming removed 6 bases from V and 9 bases from J; the gene matches leave 6 bases unexplained. This specimen comes from a study of T-cell reconstitution after alpha-beta-depleted transplantation in children (dated by TCRdb to the mid-2010s). Background for the entire study: T-cell immune reconstitution after TCRalphabeta/CD19-depleted allogeneic hematopoietic cell transplantation in children was quantitatively tracked in the study by means of TCR repertoire profiling.

Libraries were built with PCR. The sequencer was an Illumina HiSeq 2500. Molecular barcoding was employed in the preparation of TCR libraries, with unique molecular identifiers being used to normalize TCRbeta repertoire quantification. TCRdb cleaned the public reads at Q25 with fastp, built clones with MiXCR and kept in-frame beta chains. Entries that share a CDR3 protein sequence are merged under the most common genes and DNA. The sample includes around 480,000 distinct CDR3 sequences, with 30% to 35% observed a single time. The ten most abundant clones make up around 2.3% of the sample. The TCR originated in a human donor who donated a stem cell graft to a child with aplastic anemia. Sample: PBMCs from the stem cell graft donor, taken from the stem cell graft. The rearranged chain carries TRBV6-4 and TRBJ1-6, with 9 bases aligning to TRBD1. The DNA sequence follows: TGTGCCAGCAGCCCGGGACAGGGAGGTTCACCCCTCCACTTT. It encodes CASSPGQGGSPLHF.